This TCR beta chain appears in the sequencing data of a study of shared clonotypes between healthy human individuals. Germline V gives CDR1 DFQATT, CDR2 SNEGSKA (reference sequence). CDR3 size: 11 residues. V was shortened by 5 bases and J by 4 bases, with 8 bases between the two germline ends. Using immunoSEQ multiplex PCR, the repertoire was profiled, and TCRdb retains in-frame clones only, with some absent. The sample holds 550,000 to 700,000 clones, 55% to 85% seen once. This clone showed up just a few times. The TCR sequence derives from a woman between 25 and 40 years old in good health. The genes are TRBV20-1 and TRBJ1-2; no clear D gene. The sample comprised memory CD4+ T cells sorted from blood. Subset in this sample: CD45RA-negative fraction. The DNA for the CDR3 is TGCAGTGCTGAGGACCTCTATGGCTACACCTTC. Translation: CSAEDLYGYTF.